This passage covers 23 T cell receptor beta chains from one sample sequenced in a study of blood T cell repertoires in COVID-19. Assay: immunoSEQ multiplex PCR; the TCRdb copy retains only in-frame clones and omits some. The table includes over 50,000 clones, 84% detected once. Sequencing input: peripheral blood. The receptors come from a man aged 55 to 70 with COVID-19, enrolled during active disease.

The chain carries TRBV11-2 and TRBJ2-3; tentatively, D is TRBD2 (5 bases). CDR1 and CDR2 from the germline V gene are SGHAT and FQNNGV. Trimming shortened V by 5 bases and J by 6 bases, and 15 bases separated the two germline ends. The CDR3 length is 14 residues. The CDR3 bases are TGTGCCAGCAGCCCGACTACCGCGGCCGATACGCAGTATTTT. Translation: CASSPTTAADTQYF.

This clone appeared a single time. This chain links TRBV18 with TRBJ2-6; D gene uncertain. Trimming took off 6 bases at V and 1 base at J, with 10 bases between the two ends. The CDR3 is 15 amino acids. Germline V gives CDR1 KGHSH, CDR2 LQKENI. CDR3 amino acids: CASSPQVSGANVLTF. As DNA, the CDR3 is TGTGCCAGCTCTCCTCAGGTGTCTGGGGCCAACGTCCTGACTTTC.

The chain has TRBV6-6 and TRBJ2-7; D may be TRBD1 (6 bases). V lost 6 bases and J lost 1, with 16 bases in between. Germline CDR1 MNHNY, CDR2 SVGAGI (reference sequence). The CDR3 extends over 15 amino acids. The CDR3 reads CASSPTGPPSYEQYF. In nucleotides, the CDR3 is TGTGCCAGCAGCCCGACAGGCCCTCCTTCCTACGAGCAGTACTTC.

The rearrangement joins TRBV7-3 to TRBJ2-7; the D gene is possibly TRBD2 (5 bases). V gave up 4 bases and J gave up 6 bases, with 10 bases separating them. Germline CDR1 reads SGHTA; CDR2 reads FQGTGA. The CDR3 has 12 residues. The CDR3, as DNA: TGTGCCAGCAGCTCGGCGGGCGGCGAGCAGTACTTC. Translation: CASSSAGGEQYF.

This clone was picked up one time. The J gene is TRBJ2-1, the V gene TRBV11-3, with D tentatively TRBD2 (6 bases). The CDR3 is 13 residues long. V shed 1 base and J shed 9 bases, with 10 bases lying between them. CDR1 SGHNT and CDR2 YENEEA come from the germline V gene. In DNA, the CDR3 is TGTGCCAGCAGCTTAGGGGGGGTCCTTGAGCAGTTCTTC. Translated, it gives CASSLGGVLEQFF.

V is TRBV28 and J is TRBJ1-6, with a tentative D call TRBD1 (5 bases). From germline, CDR1 is MDHEN and CDR2 SYDVKM. The CDR3 covers 14 residues. V was trimmed by 4 bases and J by 6 bases, leaving 10 bases between them. The CDR3 protein is CASSWGVVNSPLHF. DNA for the CDR3: TGTGCCAGCAGTTGGGGGGTCGTTAATTCACCCCTCCACTTT.

This chain connects TRBV18 to TRBJ2-3; 9 bases map to TRBD2. The J segment lost 4 bases and the V segment lost 3 bases, leaving 11 bases of the junction unmatched. CDR1 and CDR2 from the germline V gene are KGHSH and LQKENI. The CDR3 spans 17 residues. The CDR3 here is CASSPLAGSLDPDTQYF. CDR3 in DNA: TGTGCCAGCTCACCCCTAGCGGGATCACTAGACCCAGATACGCAGTATTTT.

By share, this clone counts as medium-sized. The CDR3, as DNA: TGCGCCAGCAGTGACCACGGGTCCATAGGGACCCAGTACTTC. Protein: CASSDHGSIGTQYF. The chain couples TRBV10-1 to TRBJ2-5; D uncertain. V gave up 3 bases and J gave up 7 bases, with 15 bases separating them. The CDR3 is made up of 14 amino acids. Germline loops: CDR1 WNHNN, CDR2 SYGVQD (reference sequence).

This clone was recorded a few times. The CDR3: CASSVADSYEQYF. DNA for the CDR3: TGTGCCAGCAGCGTGGCGGACTCCTACGAGCAGTACTTC. This chain links TRBV9 with TRBJ2-7; D not resolved. There are 13 residues in the CDR3. Germline loops: CDR1 SGDLS, CDR2 YYNGEE. Trimming took 2 bases from V and 0 from J, leaving 6 bases between them.

This clone was recorded only once. CDR3 sequence (DNA): TGTGCCAGCATCCAGGGGCCTCCGTTCGGTTCACCCCTCCACTTT. The encoded protein is CASIQGPPFGSPLHF. V gene TRBV6-6 combines with J gene TRBJ1-6; possible D gene TRBD1, 6 bases. V was shortened by 7 bases and J by 9 bases, with 19 bases between the two germline ends. Germline CDR1 and CDR2: MNHNY and SVGAGI (reference sequence). The CDR3 runs to 15 residues.

V gene TRBV7-2 combines with J gene TRBJ2-7, with 10 bases identical to TRBD2. The germline V gene encodes CDR1 SGHTA and CDR2 FQGNSA. CDR3 length: 15 residues. The V and J ends lost 2 bases and 2 bases, in that order; junction bases with no gene match: 3. The DNA for the CDR3 is TGTGCCAGCAGCTTATCTAGCGGGGGCCCCTACGAGCAGTACTTC. It codes for CASSLSSGGPYEQYF.

This clone was observed a single time. The rearrangement uses TRBV6-1 and TRBJ1-1; the D is unclear. CDR1 and CDR2 (germline): MNHNS, SASEGT. The CDR3 spans 16 residues. Trimming took off 2 bases at V and 0 bases at J, with 13 bases between the two ends. CDR3 loop: CASSEFQIPMNTEAFF. The CDR3 DNA follows: TGTGCCAGCAGTGAATTCCAAATTCCCATGAACACTGAAGCTTTCTTT.

The chain links TRBV5-1 to TRBJ2-3, with TRBD2 matching 7 bases. With V trimmed by 1 base and J by 0 bases, 2 bases remained unmatched. The CDR3 is 15 residues long. Germline loops: CDR1 SGHRS, CDR2 YFSETQ. The CDR3 bases are TGCGCCAGCAGCTTGATGGGAGGGAGCACAGATACGCAGTATTTT. Translated, it gives CASSLMGGSTDTQYF.

This chain joins TRBV10-3 and TRBJ1-6; D remains unclear. Germline V CDR1 and CDR2: ENHRY, SYGVKD. CDR3 length equals 14 residues. V was pared by 2 bases and J by 7 bases, with 9 bases between. CDR3 protein: CAISEGEENSPLHF. In DNA form, the CDR3 reads TGTGCCATCAGTGAGGGCGAGGAGAATTCACCCCTCCACTTT.

The chain employs TRBV14 and TRBJ2-1; tentative D call: TRBD2 (6 bases). Between the trimmed V and J ends, which lost 2 bases and 3 bases, there was a span of 14 bases. There are 16 residues in the CDR3. From germline, CDR1 is SGHDN and CDR2 FVKESK. CDR3 sequence reads: CASSQRRASDYNEQFF. The CDR3, as DNA: TGTGCCAGCAGCCAAAGAAGAGCTAGCGACTACAATGAGCAGTTCTTC.

Worth noting for this clone: Possible read error: a much larger clone is one base away. The chain has TRBV7-2 and TRBJ1-2; 10 nucleotides match TRBD1. This CDR3 comprises 13 residues. Trimming cost V 4 bases and J 4 bases; bases outside gene matches: 0. The germline CDR1 and CDR2 sequences are SGHTA and FQGNSA. The CDR3, as DNA: TGTGCCAGCAGCTGGGACAGGGGCTATGGCTACACCTTC. It specifies CASSWDRGYGYTF. Looking up the rest from reference TRBV7-2 and TRBJ1-2 gives the full variable domain: GAGVSQSPSNKVTEKGKDVELRCDPISGHTALYWYRQSLGQGLEFLIYFQGNSAPDKSGLPSDRFSAERTGGSVSTLTIQRTQQEDSAVYLCASSWDRGYGYTFGSGTRLTVV.

The rearrangement links TRBV6-5 to TRBJ2-1; the match to TRBD2 covers 7 bases. Per germline, CDR1 MNHEY and CDR2 SVGAGI. This CDR3 has 15 residues. V shed 0 bases and J 7 bases; nucleotides not matched to a gene: 6. The CDR3 region has the DNA TGTGCCAGCAGTTACTCAGCGGGAAGTAAAAATGAGCAGTTCTTC. It specifies CASSYSAGSKNEQFF.

In nucleotides, the CDR3 is TGTGCCAGCAGCTCATCGCGGACGGGACATAGCTATGGCTACACCTTC. Translated, it gives CASSSSRTGHSYGYTF. V gene TRBV11-2 combines with J gene TRBJ1-2, with a possible D match to TRBD1 (6 bases). The V and J ends lost 4 bases and 4 bases respectively, with 19 bases between them. CDR1 is SGHAT, CDR2 FQNNGV, per germline. The CDR3 spans 16 residues. Supplemented by reference TRBV11-2 and TRBJ1-2, the full variable domain reads EAGVAQSPRYKIIEKRQSVAFWCNPISGHATLYWYQQILGQGPKLLIQFQNNGVVDDSQLPKDRFSAERLKGVDSTLKIQPAKLEDSAVYLCASSSSRTGHSYGYTFGSGTRLTVV.

The V gene is TRBV29-1, the J gene TRBJ1-5, with a tentative D call TRBD1 (5 bases). Trimming took off 4 bases at V and 5 bases at J, with 9 bases between the two ends. The CDR3 runs 12 residues. Germline values: CDR1 SQVTM, CDR2 ANQGSEA. CDR3 sequence reads: CSVGQLDQPQHF. In DNA, the CDR3 is TGCAGCGTTGGACAGCTCGATCAGCCCCAGCATTTT.

The chain joins TRBV28 to TRBJ1-3, with 7 bases fitting TRBD1. Trimming removed 4 bases from V and 7 bases from J; junction bases left unmatched: 13. The CDR3 extends over 16 amino acids. Germline CDR1 MDHEN, CDR2 SYDVKM. CDR3: CASSYPGGGLGNTIYF. The CDR3 nucleotides read TGTGCCAGCAGTTACCCGGGAGGGGGCTTAGGGAACACCATATATTTT.

The J gene is TRBJ2-2, the V gene TRBV14; weak D call: TRBD2 (5 bases). V lost 0 bases and J 1 base, leaving 24 bases between the germline ends. Germline CDR1 and CDR2: SGHDN and FVKESK. The CDR3 spans 21 residues. CDR3 bases: TGTGCCAGCAGCCAAGATCGGAGAGGGATGGTCAGGTTCGAGAACACCGGGGAGCTGTTTTTT. It specifies CASSQDRRGMVRFENTGELFF.

The chain joins TRBV12-5 to TRBJ2-1, with 11 positions matching TRBD1. The CDR3 covers 14 residues. V lost 6 bases and J lost 6; bases outside the gene matches: 4. CDR1 LGHNT and CDR2 FRNRAP come from the germline V gene. The CDR3 here is CASGRTGGFNEQFF. The CDR3, as DNA: TGTGCTAGTGGCAGGACAGGGGGCTTCAATGAGCAGTTCTTC.

This chain joins TRBV19 and TRBJ1-5; weak D call: TRBD1 (6 bases). CDR3 length: 13 amino acids. Trimming took off 9 bases at V and 5 bases at J, with 14 bases between the two ends. Germline V gene lookup returns CDR1 LNHDA and CDR2 SQIVND (reference sequence). CDR3 in DNA: TGTGCCAGCCAGGGGCCCTCGCATCAGCCCCAGCATTTT. Translating gives CASQGPSHQPQHF. The variable domain in full, with the rest retrieved from reference TRBV19 and TRBJ1-5, is DGGITQSPKYLFRKEGQNVTLSCEQNLNHDAMYWYRQDPGQGLRLIYYSQIVNDFQKGDIAEGYSVSREKKESFPLTVTSAQKNPTAFYLCASQGPSHQPQHFGDGTRLSIL.